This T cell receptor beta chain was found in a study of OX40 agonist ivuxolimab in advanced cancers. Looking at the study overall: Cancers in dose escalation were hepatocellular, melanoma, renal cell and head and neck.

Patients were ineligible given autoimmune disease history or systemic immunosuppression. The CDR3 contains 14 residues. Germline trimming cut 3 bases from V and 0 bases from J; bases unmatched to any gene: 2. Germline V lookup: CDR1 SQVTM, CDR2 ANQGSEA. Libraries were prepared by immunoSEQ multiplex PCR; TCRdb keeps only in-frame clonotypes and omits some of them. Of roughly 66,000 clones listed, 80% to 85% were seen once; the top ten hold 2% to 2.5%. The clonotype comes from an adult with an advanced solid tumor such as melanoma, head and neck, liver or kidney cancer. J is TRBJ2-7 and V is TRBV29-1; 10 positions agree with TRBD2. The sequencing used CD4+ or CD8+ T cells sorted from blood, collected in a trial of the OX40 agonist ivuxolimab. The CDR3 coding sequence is TGCAGCGTTGATTCTAGCGGGAGCTCCTACGAGCAGTACTTC. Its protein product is CSVDSSGSSYEQYF.